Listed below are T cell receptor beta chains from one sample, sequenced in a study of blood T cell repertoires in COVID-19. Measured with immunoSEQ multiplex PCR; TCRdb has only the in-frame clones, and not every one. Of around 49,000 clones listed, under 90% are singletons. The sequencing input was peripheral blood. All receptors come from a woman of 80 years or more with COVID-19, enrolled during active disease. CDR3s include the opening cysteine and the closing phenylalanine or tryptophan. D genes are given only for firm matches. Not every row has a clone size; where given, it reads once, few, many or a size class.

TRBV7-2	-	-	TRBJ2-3	CASSLIGGDTQYF	TGTGCCAGCAGCTTAATCGGGGGAGATACGCAGTATTTT
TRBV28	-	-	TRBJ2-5	CASSPHVAAVRETQYF	TGTGCCAGCAGTCCCCATGTGGCGGCCGTACGGGAGACCCAGTACTTC
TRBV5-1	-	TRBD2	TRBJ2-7	CASSLALAGAAEQYF	TGCGCCAGCAGCTTGGCCCTAGCGGGAGCAGCCGAGCAGTACTTC
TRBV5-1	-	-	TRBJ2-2	CASSLVWIRGQTGELFF	TGCGCCAGCAGCTTGGTTTGGATCAGGGGTCAGACCGGGGAGCTGTTTTTT
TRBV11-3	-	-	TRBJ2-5	CASSLSTRETQYF	TGTGCCAGCAGCTTAAGCACCCGGGAGACCCAGTACTTC
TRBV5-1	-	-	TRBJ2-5	CASSLLDREGIRETQYF	TGCGCCAGCAGCTTGCTGGACAGGGAGGGGATTAGAGAGACCCAGTACTTC
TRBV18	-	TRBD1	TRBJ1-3	CASSPTGTGTGNTIYF	TGTGCCAGCTCACCTACCGGGACAGGGACTGGAAACACCATATATTTT
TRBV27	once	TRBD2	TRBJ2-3	CASSLWGLAGVESDTQYF	TGTGCCAGCAGTTTATGGGGACTAGCGGGAGTAGAATCAGATACGCAGTATTTT
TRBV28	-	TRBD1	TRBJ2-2	CASIGTANTGELFF	TGTGCCAGCATCGGGACAGCGAACACCGGGGAGCTGTTTTTT
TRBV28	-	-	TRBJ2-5	CASKRGGQETQYF	TGTGCCAGCAAGAGGGGAGGCCAAGAGACCCAGTACTTC
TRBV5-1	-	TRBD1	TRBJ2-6	CASSAQQGSGANVLTF	TGCGCCAGCAGCGCCCAACAGGGGTCCGGGGCCAACGTCCTGACTTTC
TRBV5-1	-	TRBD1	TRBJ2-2	CASNPTTGVNTGELFF	TGCGCCAGCAACCCAACAACAGGGGTGAACACCGGGGAGCTGTTTTTT
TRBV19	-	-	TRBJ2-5	CASSLQGPETQYF	TGTGCCAGTAGCCTACAGGGCCCGGAGACCCAGTACTTC
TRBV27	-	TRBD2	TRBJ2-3	CASSRTSGPNTDTQYF	TGTGCCAGCAGTAGGACTAGCGGACCTAACACAGATACGCAGTATTTT
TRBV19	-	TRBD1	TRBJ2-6	CASSTGQGASGANVLTF	TGTGCCAGTAGTACTGGACAGGGGGCATCTGGGGCCAACGTCCTGACTTTC
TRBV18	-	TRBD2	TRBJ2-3	CASSPPRTSVASDTQYF	TGTGCCAGCTCACCACCAAGGACTAGCGTAGCCAGCGATACGCAGTATTTT
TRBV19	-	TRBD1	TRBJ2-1	CASRKGGASSNEQFF	TGTGCCAGTAGGAAAGGGGGCGCTTCATCCAATGAGCAGTTCTTC
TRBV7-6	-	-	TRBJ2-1	CASSSGTYNEQFF	TGTGCCAGCAGCTCCGGGACTTACAATGAGCAGTTCTTC
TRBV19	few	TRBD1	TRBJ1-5	CASSIPGTGRNQPQHF	TGTGCCAGTAGTATTCCAGGGACAGGACGGAATCAGCCCCAGCATTTT
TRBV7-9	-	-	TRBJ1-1	CASSPLSRGSEAFF	TGTGCCAGCAGCCCGCTATCTCGAGGCTCCGAAGCTTTCTTT
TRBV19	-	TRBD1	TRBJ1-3	CASSRDSSGNTIYF	TGTGCCAGTAGTAGGGACAGCTCTGGAAACACCATATATTTT
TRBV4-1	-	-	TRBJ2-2	CASSPRTGELFF	TGCGCCAGCAGTCCCCGGACCGGGGAGCTGTTTTTT
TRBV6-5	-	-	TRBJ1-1	CASSYSIYVNTEAFF	TGTGCCAGCAGTTACTCGATCTATGTGAACACTGAAGCTTTCTTT
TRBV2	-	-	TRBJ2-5	CASSEGAGWQTQYF	TGTGCCAGCAGTGAAGGGGCGGGGTGGCAGACCCAGTACTTC
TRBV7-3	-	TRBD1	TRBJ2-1	CASSFGQGGEQFF	TGTGCCAGCAGTTTCGGACAGGGGGGTGAGCAGTTCTTC
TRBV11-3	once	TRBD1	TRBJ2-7	CASSSGQGNEQYF	TGTGCCAGCAGCTCGGGACAGGGAAACGAGCAGTACTTC
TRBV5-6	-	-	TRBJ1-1	CASSPTATILNTEAFF	TGTGCCAGCAGCCCGACAGCGACAATCTTGAACACTGAAGCTTTCTTT
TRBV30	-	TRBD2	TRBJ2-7	CAWSAPRLATYEQYF	TGTGCCTGGAGTGCCCCCCGACTAGCGACCTACGAGCAGTACTTC
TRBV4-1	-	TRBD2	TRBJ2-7	CASSQSTGTSATYEQYF	TGCGCCAGCAGCCAATCAACCGGGACTAGCGCTACGTACGAGCAGTACTTC